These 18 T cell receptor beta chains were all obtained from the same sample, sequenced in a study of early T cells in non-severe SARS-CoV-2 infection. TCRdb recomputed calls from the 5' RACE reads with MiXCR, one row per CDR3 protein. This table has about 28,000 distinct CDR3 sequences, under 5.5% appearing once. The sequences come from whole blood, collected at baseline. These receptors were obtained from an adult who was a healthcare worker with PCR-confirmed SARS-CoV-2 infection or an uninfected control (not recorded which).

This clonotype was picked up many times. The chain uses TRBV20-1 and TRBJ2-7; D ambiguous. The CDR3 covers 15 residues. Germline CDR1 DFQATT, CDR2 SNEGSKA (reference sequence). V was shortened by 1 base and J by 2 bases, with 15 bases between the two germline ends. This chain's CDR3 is CSARGSLAGTYEQYF. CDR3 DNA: TGCAGTGCTAGAGGAAGTCTGGCAGGAACCTACGAGCAGTACTTC.

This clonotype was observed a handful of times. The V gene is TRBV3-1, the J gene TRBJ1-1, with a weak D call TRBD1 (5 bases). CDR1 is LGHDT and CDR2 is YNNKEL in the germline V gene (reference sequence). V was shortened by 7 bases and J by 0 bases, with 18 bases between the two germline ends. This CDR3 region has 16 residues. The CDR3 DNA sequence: TGTGCCAGCACCTTCGACGGGCGGGGCCTGAACACTGAAGCTTTCTTT. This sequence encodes CASTFDGRGLNTEAFF. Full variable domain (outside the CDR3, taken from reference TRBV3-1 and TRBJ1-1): DTAVSQTPKYLVTQMGNDKSIKCEQNLGHDTMYWYKQDSKKFLKIMFSYNNKELIINETVPNRFSPKSPDKAHLNLHINSLELGDSAVYFCASTFDGRGLNTEAFFGQGTRLTVV.

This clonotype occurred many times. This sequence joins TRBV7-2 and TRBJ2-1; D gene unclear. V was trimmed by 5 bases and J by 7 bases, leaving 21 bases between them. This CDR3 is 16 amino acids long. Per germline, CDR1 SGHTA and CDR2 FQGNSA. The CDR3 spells CASSRALGKGWNEQFF. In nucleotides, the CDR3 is TGTGCCAGCAGCCGGGCCCTTGGGAAAGGGTGGAATGAGCAGTTCTTC.

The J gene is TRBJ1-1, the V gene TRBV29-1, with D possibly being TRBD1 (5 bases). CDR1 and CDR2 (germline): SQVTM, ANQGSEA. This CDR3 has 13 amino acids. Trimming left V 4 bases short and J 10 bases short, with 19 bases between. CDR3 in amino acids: CSVVSGTPGGAFF. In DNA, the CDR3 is TGCAGCGTTGTTTCCGGGACTCCTGGCGGAGCTTTCTTT.

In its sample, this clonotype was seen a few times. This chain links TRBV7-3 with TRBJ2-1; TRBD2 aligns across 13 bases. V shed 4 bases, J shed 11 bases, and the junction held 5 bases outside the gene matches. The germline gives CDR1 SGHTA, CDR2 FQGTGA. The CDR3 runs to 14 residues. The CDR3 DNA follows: TGTGCCAGCAGCTCGGGACTAGCGGGGATAAAGCAGTTCTTC. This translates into CASSSGLAGIKQFF.

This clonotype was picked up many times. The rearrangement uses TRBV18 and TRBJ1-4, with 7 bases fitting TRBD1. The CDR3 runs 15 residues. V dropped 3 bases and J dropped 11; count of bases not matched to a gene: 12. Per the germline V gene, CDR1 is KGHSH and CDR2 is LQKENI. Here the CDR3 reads CASSPPTGIGWKLFF. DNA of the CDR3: TGTGCCAGCTCACCTCCGACAGGGATAGGATGGAAACTGTTTTTT.

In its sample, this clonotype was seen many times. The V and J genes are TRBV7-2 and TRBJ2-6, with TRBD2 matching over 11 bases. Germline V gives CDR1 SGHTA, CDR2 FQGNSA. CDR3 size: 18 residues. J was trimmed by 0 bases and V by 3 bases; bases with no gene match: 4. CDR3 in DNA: TGTGCCAGCAGCTTTCTAGCGGGGGGCCTCTCTGGGGCCAACGTCCTGACTTTC. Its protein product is CASSFLAGGLSGANVLTF.

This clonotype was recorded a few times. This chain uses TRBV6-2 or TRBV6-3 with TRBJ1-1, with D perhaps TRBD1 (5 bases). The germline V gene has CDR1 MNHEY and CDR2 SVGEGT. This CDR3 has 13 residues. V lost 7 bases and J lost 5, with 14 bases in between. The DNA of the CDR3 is TGTGCCAGCAAGGGACCTAGACCGACTGAAGCTTTCTTT. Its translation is CASKGPRPTEAFF.

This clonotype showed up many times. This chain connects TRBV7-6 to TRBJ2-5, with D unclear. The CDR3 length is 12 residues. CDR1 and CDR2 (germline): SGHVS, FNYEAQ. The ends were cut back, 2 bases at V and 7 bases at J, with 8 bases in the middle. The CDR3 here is CASSLNAGTQYF. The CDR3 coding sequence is TGTGCCAGCAGCTTAAATGCCGGGACCCAGTACTTC.

CDR3 loop: CATSRSMTGGGDTQYF. The CDR3 nucleotides read TGTGCCACCAGCAGGTCGATGACAGGGGGCGGGGATACGCAGTATTTT. This chain joins TRBV15 and TRBJ2-3; 10 positions agree with TRBD1. The CDR3 length is 16 residues. The germline CDR1 and CDR2 sequences are LNHNV and YYDKDF (reference sequence). Trimming removed 3 bases from V and 6 bases from J; junction bases left unmatched: 9.

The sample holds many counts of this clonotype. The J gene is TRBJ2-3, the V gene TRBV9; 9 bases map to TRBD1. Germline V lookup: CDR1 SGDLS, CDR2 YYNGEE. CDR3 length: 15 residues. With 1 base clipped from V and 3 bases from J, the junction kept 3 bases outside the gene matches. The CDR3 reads CASSVRDRVTDTQYF. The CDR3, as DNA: TGTGCCAGCAGCGTACGGGACAGGGTGACAGATACGCAGTATTTT.

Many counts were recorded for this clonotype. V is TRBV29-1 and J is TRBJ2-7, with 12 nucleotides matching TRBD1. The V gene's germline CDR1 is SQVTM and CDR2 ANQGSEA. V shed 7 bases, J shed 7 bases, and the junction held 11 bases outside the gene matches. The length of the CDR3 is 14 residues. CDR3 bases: TGCAGCGGCGGAACCGGGACAGGGGGCAGGGAGCAGTACTTC. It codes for CSGGTGTGGREQYF.

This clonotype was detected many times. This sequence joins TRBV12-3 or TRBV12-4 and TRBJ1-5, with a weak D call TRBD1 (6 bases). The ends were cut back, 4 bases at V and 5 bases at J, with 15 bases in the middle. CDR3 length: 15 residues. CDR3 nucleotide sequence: TGTGCCAGCAGTTCCCAGGGGAGAGGGTATCAGCCCCAGCATTTT. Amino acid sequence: CASSSQGRGYQPQHF.

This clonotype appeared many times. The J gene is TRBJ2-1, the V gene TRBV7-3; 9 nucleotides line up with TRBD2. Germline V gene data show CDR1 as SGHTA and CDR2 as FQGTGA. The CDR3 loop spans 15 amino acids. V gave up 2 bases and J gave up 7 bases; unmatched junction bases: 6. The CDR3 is CASSLGGRALNEQFF. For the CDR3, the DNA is TGTGCCAGCAGCTTAGGCGGGAGGGCGTTAAATGAGCAGTTCTTC.

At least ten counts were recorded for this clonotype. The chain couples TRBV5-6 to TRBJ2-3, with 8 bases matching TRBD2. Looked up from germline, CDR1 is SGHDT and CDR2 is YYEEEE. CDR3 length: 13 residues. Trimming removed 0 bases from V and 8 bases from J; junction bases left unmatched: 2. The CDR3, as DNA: TGTGCCAGCAGCTTGGGGCTAGCGGGTACGCAGTATTTT. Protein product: CASSLGLAGTQYF.

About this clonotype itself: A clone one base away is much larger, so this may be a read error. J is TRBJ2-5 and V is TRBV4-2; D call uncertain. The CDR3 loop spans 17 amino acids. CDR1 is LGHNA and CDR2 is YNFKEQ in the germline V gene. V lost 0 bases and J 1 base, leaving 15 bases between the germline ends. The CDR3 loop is CASSQDSSIVRQETQYF. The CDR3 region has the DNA TGTGCCAGCAGCCAAGATAGTAGCATCGTGCGCCAAGAGACCCAGTACTTC.

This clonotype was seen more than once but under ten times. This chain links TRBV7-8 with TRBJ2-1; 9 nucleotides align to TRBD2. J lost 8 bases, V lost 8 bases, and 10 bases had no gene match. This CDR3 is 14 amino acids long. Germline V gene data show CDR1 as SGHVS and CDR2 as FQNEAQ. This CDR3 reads CASGGRAEHHEQFF. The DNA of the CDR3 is TGTGCCAGCGGCGGGAGGGCCGAACACCATGAGCAGTTCTTC. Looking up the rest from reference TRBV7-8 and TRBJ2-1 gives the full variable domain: GAGVSQSPRYKVAKRGQDVALRCDPISGHVSLFWYQQALGQGPEFLTYFQNEAQLDKSGLPSDRFFAERPEGSVSTLKIQRTQQEDSAVYLCASGGRAEHHEQFFGPGTRLTVL.

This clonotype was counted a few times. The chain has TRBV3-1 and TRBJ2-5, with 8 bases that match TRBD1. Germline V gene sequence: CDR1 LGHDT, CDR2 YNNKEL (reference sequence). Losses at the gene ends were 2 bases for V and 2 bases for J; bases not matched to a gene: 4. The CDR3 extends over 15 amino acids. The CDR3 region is CASSQPGQGQETQYF. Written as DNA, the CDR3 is TGTGCCAGCAGCCAACCCGGACAGGGACAAGAGACCCAGTACTTC.